This T cell receptor (beta chain) originates from a study of blood T cell repertoires in COVID-19. The data were produced by immunoSEQ multiplex PCR, yet TCRdb's version contains in-frame clones alone and is incomplete. The sample has 78,000 or so clones, roughly 84% seen once. CDR1 and CDR2 (germline): LNHDA, SQIVND (reference sequence). CDR3 length: 16 amino acids. V lost 6 bases to trimming and J lost 4 bases; unmatched junction nucleotides: 10. The receptor's source is a woman between 55 and 75 years old with acute or convalescent COVID-19. Input material: peripheral blood. The gene calls are TRBV19 and TRBJ1-2; 11 nucleotides agree with TRBD1. The DNA for the CDR3 is TGTGCCAGTAGAAAAGGACAGGGGGCGCAGAGCTATGGCTACACCTTC. Protein sequence: CASRKGQGAQSYGYTF.